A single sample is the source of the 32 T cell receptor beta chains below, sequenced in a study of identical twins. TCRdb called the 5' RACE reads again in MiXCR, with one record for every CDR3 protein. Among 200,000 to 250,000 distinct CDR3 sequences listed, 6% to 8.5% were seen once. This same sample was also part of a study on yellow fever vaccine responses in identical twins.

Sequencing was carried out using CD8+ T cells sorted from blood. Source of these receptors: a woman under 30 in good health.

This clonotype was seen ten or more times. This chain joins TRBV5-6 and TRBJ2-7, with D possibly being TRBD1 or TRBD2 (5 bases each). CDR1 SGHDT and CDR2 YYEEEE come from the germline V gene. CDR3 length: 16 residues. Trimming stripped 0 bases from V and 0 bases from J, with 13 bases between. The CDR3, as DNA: TGTGCCAGCAGCTTGGCTGGGGACCGAACCTCCTACGAGCAGTACTTC. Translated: CASSLAGDRTSYEQYF. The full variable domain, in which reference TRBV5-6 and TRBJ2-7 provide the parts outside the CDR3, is DAGVTQSPTHLIKTRGQQVTLRCSPKSGHDTVSWYQQALGQGPQFIFQYYEEEERQRGNFPDRFSGHQFPNYSSELNVNALLLGDSALYLCASSLAGDRTSYEQYFGPGTRLTVT.

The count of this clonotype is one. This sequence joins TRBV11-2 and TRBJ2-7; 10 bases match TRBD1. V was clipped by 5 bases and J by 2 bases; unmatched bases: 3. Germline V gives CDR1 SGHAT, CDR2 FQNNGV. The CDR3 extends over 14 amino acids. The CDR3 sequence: CASSQGTGAYEQYF. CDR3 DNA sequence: TGTGCCAGCAGCCAGGGGACAGGGGCCTACGAGCAGTACTTC.

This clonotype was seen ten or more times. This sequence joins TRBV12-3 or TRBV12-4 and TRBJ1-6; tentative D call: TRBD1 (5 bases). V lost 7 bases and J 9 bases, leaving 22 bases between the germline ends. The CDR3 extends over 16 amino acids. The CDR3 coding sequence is TGTGCCAGCACTGATTCCCCGGGACCGAGTTCTTCACCCCTCCACTTT. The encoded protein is CASTDSPGPSSSPLHF.

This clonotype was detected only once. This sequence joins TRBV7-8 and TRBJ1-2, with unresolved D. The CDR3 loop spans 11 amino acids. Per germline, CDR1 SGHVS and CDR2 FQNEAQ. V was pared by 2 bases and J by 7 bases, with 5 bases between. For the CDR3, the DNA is TGTGCCAGCAGCTTATCCGCTGGCTACACCTTC. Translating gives CASSLSAGYTF.

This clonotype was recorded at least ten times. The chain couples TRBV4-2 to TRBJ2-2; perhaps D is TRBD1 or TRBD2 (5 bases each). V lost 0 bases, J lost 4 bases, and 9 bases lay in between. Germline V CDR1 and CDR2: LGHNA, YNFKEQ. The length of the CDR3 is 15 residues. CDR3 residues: CASSQDNGATGELFF. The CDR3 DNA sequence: TGTGCCAGCAGCCAAGATAACGGGGCCACCGGGGAGCTGTTTTTT.

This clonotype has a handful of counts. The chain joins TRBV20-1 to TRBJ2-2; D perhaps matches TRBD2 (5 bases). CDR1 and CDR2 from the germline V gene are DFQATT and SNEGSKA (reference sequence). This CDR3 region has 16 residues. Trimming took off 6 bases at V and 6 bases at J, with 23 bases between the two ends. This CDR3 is CSATTPEREDAGELFF. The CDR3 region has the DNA TGCAGTGCAACTACCCCCGAGAGGGAAGACGCCGGGGAGCTGTTTTTT.

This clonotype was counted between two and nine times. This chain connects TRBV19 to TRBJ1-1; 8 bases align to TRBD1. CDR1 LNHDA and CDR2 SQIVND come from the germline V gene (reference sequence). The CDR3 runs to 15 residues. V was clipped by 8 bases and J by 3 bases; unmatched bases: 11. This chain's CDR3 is CASFGQGLVDTEAFF. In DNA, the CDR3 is TGTGCCAGTTTTGGACAGGGCCTTGTGGACACTGAAGCTTTCTTT.

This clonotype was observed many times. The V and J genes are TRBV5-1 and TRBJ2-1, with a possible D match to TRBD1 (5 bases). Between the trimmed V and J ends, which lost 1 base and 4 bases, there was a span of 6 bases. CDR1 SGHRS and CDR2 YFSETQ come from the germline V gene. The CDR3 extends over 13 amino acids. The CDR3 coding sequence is TGCGCCAGCAGCTTGCACAGGTACAATGAGCAGTTCTTC. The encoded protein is CASSLHRYNEQFF.

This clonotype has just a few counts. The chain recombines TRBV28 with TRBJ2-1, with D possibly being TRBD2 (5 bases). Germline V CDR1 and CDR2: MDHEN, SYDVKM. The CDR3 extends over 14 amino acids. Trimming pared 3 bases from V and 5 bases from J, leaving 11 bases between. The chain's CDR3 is CASSLKDWDNEQFF. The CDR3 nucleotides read TGTGCCAGCAGTTTGAAGGACTGGGACAATGAGCAGTTCTTC. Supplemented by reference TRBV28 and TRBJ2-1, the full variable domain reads DVKVTQSSRYLVKRTGEKVFLECVQDMDHENMFWYRQDPGLGLRLIYFSYDVKMKEKGDIPEGYSVSREKKERFSLILESASTNQTSMYLCASSLKDWDNEQFFGPGTRLTVL.

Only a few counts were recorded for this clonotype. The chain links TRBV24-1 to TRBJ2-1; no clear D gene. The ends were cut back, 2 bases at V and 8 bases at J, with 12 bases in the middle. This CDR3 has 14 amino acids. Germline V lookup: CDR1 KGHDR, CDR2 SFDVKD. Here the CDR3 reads CATSDSAPLYEQFF. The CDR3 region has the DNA TGTGCCACCAGTGATTCAGCCCCTCTCTATGAGCAGTTCTTC.

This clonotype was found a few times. CDR3 in amino acids: CASSLGAGGPGDTQYF. The CDR3 DNA is TGTGCCAGCAGCTTAGGAGCGGGAGGGCCGGGAGATACGCAGTATTTT. The chain employs TRBV7-3 and TRBJ2-3; TRBD2 agrees at 10 bases. Germline V lookup: CDR1 SGHTA, CDR2 FQGTGA. There are 16 residues in the CDR3. Trimming at V came to 2 bases and at J to 5 bases, leaving 7 bases not matched to a gene.

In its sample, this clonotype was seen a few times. CDR3 DNA: TGTGCCACCAGTCCCGGACCTGAGGACAGAAATCAGCTAGCCAAAAACATTCAGTACTTC. Encoded protein: CATSPGPEDRNQLAKNIQYF. This chain connects TRBV24-1 to TRBJ2-4, with D perhaps matching TRBD1 (6 bases). The CDR3 totals 20 residues. The V gene's germline CDR1 is KGHDR and CDR2 SFDVKD. V shed 6 bases and J shed 0 bases, with 26 bases lying between them.

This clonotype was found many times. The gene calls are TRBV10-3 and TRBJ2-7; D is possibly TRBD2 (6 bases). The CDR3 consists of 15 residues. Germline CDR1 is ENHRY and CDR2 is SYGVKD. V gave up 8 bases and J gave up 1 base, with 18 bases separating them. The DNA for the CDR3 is TGTGCCATCGGGGGTAGGAGCGGGCCATCCTACGAGCAGTACTTC. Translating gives CAIGGRSGPSYEQYF.

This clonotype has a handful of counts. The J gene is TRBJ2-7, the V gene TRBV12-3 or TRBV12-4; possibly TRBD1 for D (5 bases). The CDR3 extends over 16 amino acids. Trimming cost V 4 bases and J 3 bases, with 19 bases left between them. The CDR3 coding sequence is TGTGCCAGCAGTTCGACAGTTCCCCGATCGAACTACGAGCAGTACTTC. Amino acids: CASSSTVPRSNYEQYF.

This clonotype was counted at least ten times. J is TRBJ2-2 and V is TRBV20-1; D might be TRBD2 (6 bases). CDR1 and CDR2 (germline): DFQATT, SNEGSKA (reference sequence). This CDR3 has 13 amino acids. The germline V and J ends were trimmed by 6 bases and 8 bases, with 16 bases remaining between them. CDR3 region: CSAGLTEAGELFF. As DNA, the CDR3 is TGCAGTGCCGGACTAACCGAGGCGGGGGAGCTGTTTTTT.

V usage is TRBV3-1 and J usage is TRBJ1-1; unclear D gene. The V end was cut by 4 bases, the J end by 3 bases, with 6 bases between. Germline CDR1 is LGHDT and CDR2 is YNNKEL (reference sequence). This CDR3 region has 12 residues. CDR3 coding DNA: TGTGCCAGCAGCCCTTCGGACACTGAAGCTTTCTTT. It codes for CASSPSDTEAFF.

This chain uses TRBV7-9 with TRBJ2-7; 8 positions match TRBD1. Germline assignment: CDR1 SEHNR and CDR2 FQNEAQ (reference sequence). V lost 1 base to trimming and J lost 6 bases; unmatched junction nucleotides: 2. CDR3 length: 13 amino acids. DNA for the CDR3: TGTGCCAGCAGCTTAGTAGGACAGGGCGAGCAGTACTTC. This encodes CASSLVGQGEQYF.

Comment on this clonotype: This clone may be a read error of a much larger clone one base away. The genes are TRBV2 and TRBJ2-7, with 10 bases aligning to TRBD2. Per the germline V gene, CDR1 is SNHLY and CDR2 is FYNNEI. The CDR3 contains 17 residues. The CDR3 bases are TGTGCCTGCAGCACCGACGGACTAGCGGTGAAAGCCTACGAGCAGTACTTC. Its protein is CACSTDGLAVKAYEQYF.

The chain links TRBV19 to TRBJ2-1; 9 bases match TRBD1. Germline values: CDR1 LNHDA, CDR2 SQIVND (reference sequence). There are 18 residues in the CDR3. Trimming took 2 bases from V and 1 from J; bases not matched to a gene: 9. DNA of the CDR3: TGTGCCAGTAGTATAATAATCATGGGACAGGGATCCTACAATGAGCAGTTCTTC. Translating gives CASSIIIMGQGSYNEQFF.

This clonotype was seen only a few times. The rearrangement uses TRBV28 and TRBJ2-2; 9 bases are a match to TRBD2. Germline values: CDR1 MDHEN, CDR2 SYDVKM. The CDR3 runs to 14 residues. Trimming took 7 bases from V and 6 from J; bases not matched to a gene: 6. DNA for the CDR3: TGTGCCAGCACCCCAGCGGGGGGCCCCGGGGAGCTGTTTTTT. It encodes CASTPAGGPGELFF.

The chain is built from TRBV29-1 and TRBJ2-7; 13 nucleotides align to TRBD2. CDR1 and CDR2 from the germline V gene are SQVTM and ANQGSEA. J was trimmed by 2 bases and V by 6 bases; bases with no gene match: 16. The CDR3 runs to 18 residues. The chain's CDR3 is CSVPRGGTSGKSTYEQYF. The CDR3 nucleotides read TGCAGCGTCCCCCGGGGCGGGACTAGCGGGAAAAGTACCTACGAGCAGTACTTC.

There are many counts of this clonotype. The CDR3 DNA reads TGTGCCAGCGAACTGGGACAAGGAAACTCACCCCTCCACTTT. Its translation is CASELGQGNSPLHF. V usage is TRBV7-9 and J usage is TRBJ1-6; D may be TRBD1 (6 bases). CDR3 length: 14 amino acids. Germline CDR1 and CDR2: SEHNR and FQNEAQ (reference sequence). V gave up 8 bases and J gave up 10 bases, with 18 bases separating them.

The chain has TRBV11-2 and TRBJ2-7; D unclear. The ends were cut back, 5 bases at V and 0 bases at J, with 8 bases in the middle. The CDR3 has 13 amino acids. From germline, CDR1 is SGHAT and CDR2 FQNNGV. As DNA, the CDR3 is TGTGCCAGCAGCGCGACAACCTCCTACGAGCAGTACGTC. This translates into CASSATTSYEQYV.

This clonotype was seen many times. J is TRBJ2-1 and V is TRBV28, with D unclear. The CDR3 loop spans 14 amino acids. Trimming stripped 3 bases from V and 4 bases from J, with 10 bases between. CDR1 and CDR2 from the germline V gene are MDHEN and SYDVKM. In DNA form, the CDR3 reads TGTGCCAGCAGTTTTATCCTGGGGTACAATGAGCAGTTCTTC. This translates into CASSFILGYNEQFF.

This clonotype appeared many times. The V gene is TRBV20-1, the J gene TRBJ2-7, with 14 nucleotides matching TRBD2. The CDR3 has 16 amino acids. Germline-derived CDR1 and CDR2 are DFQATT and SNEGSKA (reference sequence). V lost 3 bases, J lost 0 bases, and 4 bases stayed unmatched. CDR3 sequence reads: CSASPGLAGASYEQYF. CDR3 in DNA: TGCAGTGCTAGCCCGGGACTAGCGGGAGCCTCCTACGAGCAGTACTTC.

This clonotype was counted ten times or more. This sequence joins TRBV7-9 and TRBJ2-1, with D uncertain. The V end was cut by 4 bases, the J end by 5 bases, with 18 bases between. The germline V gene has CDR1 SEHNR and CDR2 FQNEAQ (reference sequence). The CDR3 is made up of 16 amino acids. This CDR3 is CASSSNKNNADNEQFF. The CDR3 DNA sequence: TGTGCCAGCAGCTCCAATAAGAATAACGCCGACAATGAGCAGTTCTTC.

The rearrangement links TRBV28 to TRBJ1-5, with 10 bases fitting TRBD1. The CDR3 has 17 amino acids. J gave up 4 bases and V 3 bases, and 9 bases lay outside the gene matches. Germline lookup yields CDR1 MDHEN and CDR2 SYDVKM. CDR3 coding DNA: TGTGCCAGCAGTTTTACCCGGGACAGGGGATATAATCAGCCCCAGCATTTT. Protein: CASSFTRDRGYNQPQHF.

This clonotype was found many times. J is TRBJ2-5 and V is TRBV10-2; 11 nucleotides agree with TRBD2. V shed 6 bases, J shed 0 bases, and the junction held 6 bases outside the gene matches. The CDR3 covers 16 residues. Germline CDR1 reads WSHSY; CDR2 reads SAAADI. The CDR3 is CASSDKTSGDQETQYF. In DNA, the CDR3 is TGCGCCAGCAGCGACAAGACTAGCGGGGACCAAGAGACCCAGTACTTC.

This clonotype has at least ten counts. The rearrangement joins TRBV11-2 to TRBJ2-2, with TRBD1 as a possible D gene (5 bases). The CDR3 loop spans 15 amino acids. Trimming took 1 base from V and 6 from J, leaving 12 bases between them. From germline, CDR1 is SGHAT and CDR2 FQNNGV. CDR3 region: CASSLGLGPAGELFF. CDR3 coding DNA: TGTGCCAGCAGCTTAGGTTTGGGGCCGGCCGGGGAGCTGTTTTTT.

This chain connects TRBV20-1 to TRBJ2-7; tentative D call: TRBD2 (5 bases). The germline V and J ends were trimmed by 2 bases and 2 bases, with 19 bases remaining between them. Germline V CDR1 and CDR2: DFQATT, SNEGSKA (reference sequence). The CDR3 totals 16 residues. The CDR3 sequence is CSARKLGWERAYEQYF. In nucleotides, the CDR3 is TGCAGTGCTAGAAAGTTGGGCTGGGAGCGCGCCTACGAGCAGTACTTC.

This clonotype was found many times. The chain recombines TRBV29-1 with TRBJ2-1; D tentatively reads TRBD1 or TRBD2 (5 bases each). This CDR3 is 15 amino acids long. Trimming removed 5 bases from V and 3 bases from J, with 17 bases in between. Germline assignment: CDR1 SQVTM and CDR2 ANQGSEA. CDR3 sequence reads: CSVTLGTNSYNEQFF. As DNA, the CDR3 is TGCAGCGTTACCCTTGGGACCAACAGCTACAATGAGCAGTTCTTC.

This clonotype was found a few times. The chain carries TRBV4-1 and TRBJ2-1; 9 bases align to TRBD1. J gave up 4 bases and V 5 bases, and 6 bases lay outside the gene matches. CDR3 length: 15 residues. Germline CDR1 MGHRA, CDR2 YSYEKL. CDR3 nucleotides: TGCGCCAGCAGCGAAACAGGGGGCTATTACAATGAGCAGTTCTTC. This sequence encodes CASSETGGYYNEQFF.